Listed here are 17 T cell receptor beta chains from one sample, sequenced in a study of cytomegalovirus exposure and HLA in healthy donors (dated by TCRdb to about 2017). Library generation was performed with the immunoSEQ multiplex PCR assay. For the multiplex PCR, a mixture combining 60 forward primers for TCR Vbeta segments and 13 reverse primers for TCR Jbeta segments was used. This is the immuneACCESS table as TCRdb keeps it, with only in-frame sequences that have V and J called. A part of the clones is gone; compared with another copy, unresolved V genes explain less than half, and the rest is unexplained. In this sample the table shows over 70,000 clones, 70% to 80% of which occur a single time. The ten largest clones add up to 20% to 30% of the sample. Sequenced sample: PBMCs. These receptors came from a woman aged 45 to 65 in good health and CMV-seropositive.

This chain links TRBV7-3 with TRBJ2-1; 14 bases agree with TRBD2. The CDR3 runs to 16 residues. Germline CDR1 is SGHTA and CDR2 is FQGTGA. V shed 4 bases and J 8 bases; nucleotides not matched to a gene: 7. DNA for the CDR3: TGTGCCAGCAGCTCCCCGGGACTAGCGGGGGTGGATGAGCAGTTCTTC. Amino acids: CASSSPGLAGVDEQFF.

This clone was seen a handful of times. The genes are TRBV5-4 and TRBJ1-2, with 12 bases matching TRBD1. V lost 4 bases to trimming and J lost 7 bases; unmatched junction nucleotides: 5. The CDR3 is 14 residues long. Germline V gene lookup returns CDR1 SGHNT and CDR2 YYREEE (reference sequence). CDR3: CASSTGQGAGGYTF. The CDR3 region has the DNA TGTGCCAGCAGCACGGGACAGGGGGCTGGTGGCTACACCTTC.

The rearrangement joins TRBV10-2 to TRBJ1-6; 7 positions agree with TRBD1. The CDR3 totals 14 residues. V shed 8 bases, J shed 7 bases, and the junction held 8 bases outside the gene matches. Germline CDR1 reads WSHSY; CDR2 reads SAAADI. CDR3 region: CASERGQGNSPLHF. CDR3 coding DNA: TGCGCCAGCGAAAGGGGGCAAGGAAATTCACCCCTCCACTTT.

The chain couples TRBV10-3 to TRBJ1-3, with D possibly TRBD1 on 5 matching bases. The CDR3 spans 16 residues. Germline V gives CDR1 ENHRY, CDR2 SYGVKD. V dropped 7 bases and J dropped 0 bases, with 16 bases sitting between them. In nucleotides, the CDR3 is TGTGCCATCACCCCTCAGTGGCAGGGCTCTGGAAACACCATATATTTT. As protein: CAITPQWQGSGNTIYF.

This clone was observed a few times. The chain couples TRBV28 to TRBJ2-2; TRBD1 matches 9 bases. Trimming removed 7 bases from V and 0 bases from J; junction bases left unmatched: 6. This CDR3 spans 16 amino acids. The germline CDR1 and CDR2 sequences are MDHEN and SYDVKM. The CDR3 DNA reads as TGTGCCAGCAAGGGGGGGGACAGGGCGAACACCGGGGAGCTGTTTTTT. Encoded protein: CASKGGDRANTGELFF.

The rearrangement uses TRBV7-3 and TRBJ2-1; possibly TRBD2 for D (6 bases). The germline V and J ends were trimmed by 2 bases and 6 bases, with 8 bases remaining between them. The germline CDR1 and CDR2 sequences are SGHTA and FQGTGA. The CDR3 spans 13 residues. This CDR3 is CASSLGGANEQFF. DNA for the CDR3: TGTGCCAGCAGCTTAGGCGGGGCCAATGAGCAGTTCTTC.

V usage is TRBV5-8 and J usage is TRBJ2-7; the match to TRBD2 covers 10 bases. V trimming: 7 bases; J trimming: 0 bases; junction bases outside the gene matches: 4. This CDR3 has 14 amino acids. Germline V gene data show CDR1 as SGHTS and CDR2 as YDEGEE. CDR3 loop: CASGLAESSYEQYV. The CDR3 DNA reads as TGTGCCAGCGGACTAGCGGAAAGCTCCTACGAGCAGTACGTC.

The chain joins TRBV15 to TRBJ2-1; 7 bases align to TRBD1. Losses at the gene ends were 5 bases for V and 7 bases for J; bases not matched to a gene: 11. This CDR3 is built from 15 residues. The germline V gene encodes CDR1 LNHNV and CDR2 YYDKDF (reference sequence). The CDR3 nucleotides read TGTGCCACCAGCGGACCACAGGGGAGTCGGAATGAGCAGTTCTTC. Its translation: CATSGPQGSRNEQFF.

A word on this clone: This sample includes further DNA sequences coding for the same CDR3. V and J are TRBV19 and TRBJ2-3, with TRBD2 matching over 13 bases. The germline CDR1 and CDR2 sequences are LNHDA and SQIVND (reference sequence). CDR3 size: 14 residues. V lost 7 bases, J lost 3 bases, and 1 base stayed unmatched. CDR3 in DNA: TGTGCCAGTACACTAGCGGGGGGGACAGATACGCAGTATTTT. Its translation: CASTLAGGTDTQYF. Combining the CDR3 with reference TRBV19 and TRBJ2-3 gives the whole variable domain DGGITQSPKYLFRKEGQNVTLSCEQNLNHDAMYWYRQDPGQGLRLIYYSQIVNDFQKGDIAEGYSVSREKKESFPLTVTSAQKNPTAFYLCASTLAGGTDTQYFGPGTRLTVL.

The chain joins TRBV7-8 to TRBJ2-7, with 7 nucleotides matching TRBD2. Germline CDR1 SGHVS, CDR2 FQNEAQ. The CDR3 totals 14 residues. Germline trimming cut 5 bases from V and 1 base from J; bases unmatched to any gene: 5. The CDR3 DNA reads TGTGCCAGCAGCCTCCTAGCGGTTTCCTACGAGCAGTACGTC. Its translation is CASSLLAVSYEQYV.

V gene TRBV2 combines with J gene TRBJ1-2; a weak D match, TRBD1 (5 bases). The germline gives CDR1 SNHLY, CDR2 FYNNEI. Trimming left V 11 bases short and J 7 bases short, with 17 bases between. The CDR3 loop spans 12 amino acids. The CDR3 nucleotides are TGTGCCGGCCGGGGGGGGACTGGTGGCTACACCTTC. Its protein is CAGRGGTGGYTF.

The rearrangement links TRBV13 to TRBJ2-1; possible D gene TRBD2, 6 bases. The germline V and J ends were trimmed by 6 bases and 6 bases, with 12 bases remaining between them. The CDR3 extends over 13 amino acids. Germline V CDR1 and CDR2: PRHDT, FYEKMQ (reference sequence). For the CDR3, the DNA is TGTGCCAGCAGGGTGGGGGAGGCCAATGAGCAGTTCTTC. This encodes CASRVGEANEQFF.

V gene TRBV12-5 combines with J gene TRBJ1-5; 8 bases line up with TRBD1. From germline, CDR1 is LGHNT and CDR2 FRNRAP. The CDR3 is made up of 14 amino acids. The V gene end was trimmed by 6 bases and the J gene end by 6 bases; junction bases not matched to a gene: 7. The CDR3 loop is CASGETGDLQPQHF. The CDR3 DNA reads as TGTGCTAGTGGAGAGACAGGGGATCTTCAGCCCCAGCATTTT.

J is TRBJ2-3 and V is TRBV5-1; 9 nucleotides agree with TRBD1. This CDR3 comprises 15 residues. Trimming took 3 bases from V and 5 from J; bases not matched to a gene: 7. The germline gives CDR1 SGHRS, CDR2 YFSETQ. CDR3 loop: CASSWGQGTQDTQYF. DNA of the CDR3: TGCGCCAGCAGCTGGGGACAGGGCACGCAAGATACGCAGTATTTT. Supplemented by reference TRBV5-1 and TRBJ2-3, the full variable domain reads KAGVTQTPRYLIKTRGQQVTLSCSPISGHRSVSWYQQTPGQGLQFLFEYFSETQRNKGNFPGRFSGRQFSNSRSEMNVSTLELGDSALYLCASSWGQGTQDTQYFGPGTRLTVL.

This chain connects TRBV11-3 to TRBJ2-3, with 11 bases identical to TRBD2. This CDR3 has 15 residues. V shed 5 bases, J shed 3 bases, and the junction held 4 bases outside the gene matches. Germline CDR1 and CDR2: SGHNT and YENEEA. The chain's CDR3 is CASSISGGATDTQYF. For the CDR3, the DNA is TGTGCCAGCAGCATTAGCGGGGGGGCGACAGATACGCAGTATTTT.

V usage is TRBV4-2 and J usage is TRBJ1-1; possibly TRBD1 for D (6 bases). The CDR3 extends over 15 amino acids. V lost 0 bases, J lost 1 base, and 9 bases lay in between. Per the germline V gene, CDR1 is LGHNA and CDR2 is YNFKEQ. CDR3 sequence: CASSQDQGKNTEAFF. CDR3 DNA sequence: TGTGCCAGCAGCCAAGATCAGGGGAAGAACACTGAAGCTTTCTTT.

This clone was seen a single time. This chain connects TRBV7-3 to TRBJ2-2; 10 positions match TRBD2. The junction had 11 bases not matched to a gene; V was cut back by 0 bases and J by 7 bases. The germline V gene has CDR1 SGHTA and CDR2 FQGTGA. This CDR3 is built from 18 residues. CDR3 sequence: CASSLTSPSGSGVGELFF. CDR3 nucleotide sequence: TGTGCCAGCAGCTTAACCTCTCCTAGCGGGAGTGGAGTCGGGGAGCTGTTTTTT.